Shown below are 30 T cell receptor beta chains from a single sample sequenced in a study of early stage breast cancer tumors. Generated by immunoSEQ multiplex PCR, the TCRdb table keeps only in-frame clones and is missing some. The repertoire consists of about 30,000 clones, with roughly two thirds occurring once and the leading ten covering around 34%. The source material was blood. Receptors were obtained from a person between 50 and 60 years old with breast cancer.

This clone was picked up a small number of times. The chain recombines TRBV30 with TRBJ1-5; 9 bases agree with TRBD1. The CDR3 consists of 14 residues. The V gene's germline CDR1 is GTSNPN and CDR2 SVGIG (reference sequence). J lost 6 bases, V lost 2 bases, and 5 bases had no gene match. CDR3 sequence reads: CAWSTGQGTQPQHF. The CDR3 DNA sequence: TGTGCCTGGAGTACCGGACAGGGGACTCAGCCCCAGCATTTT. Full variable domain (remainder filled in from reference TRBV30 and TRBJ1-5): SQTIHQWPATLVQPVGSPLSLECTVEGTSNPNLYWYRQAAGRGLQLLFYSVGIGQISSEVPQNLSASRPQDRQFILSSKKLLLSDSGFYLCAWSTGQGTQPQHFGDGTRLSIL.

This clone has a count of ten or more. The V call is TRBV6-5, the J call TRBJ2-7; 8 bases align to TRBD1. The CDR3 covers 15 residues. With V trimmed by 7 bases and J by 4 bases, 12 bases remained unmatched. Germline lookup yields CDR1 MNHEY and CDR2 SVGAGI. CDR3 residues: CASTSQDRGGYEQYF. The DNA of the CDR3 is TGTGCCAGCACCTCCCAAGACAGGGGCGGATACGAGCAGTACTTC.

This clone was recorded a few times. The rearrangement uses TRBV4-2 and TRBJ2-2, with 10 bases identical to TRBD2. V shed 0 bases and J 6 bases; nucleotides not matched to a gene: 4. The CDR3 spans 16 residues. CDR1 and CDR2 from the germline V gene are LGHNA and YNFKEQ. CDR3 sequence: CASSQDRSGGAGELFF. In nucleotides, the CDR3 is TGTGCCAGCAGCCAAGATCGGAGCGGGGGGGCCGGGGAGCTGTTTTTT.

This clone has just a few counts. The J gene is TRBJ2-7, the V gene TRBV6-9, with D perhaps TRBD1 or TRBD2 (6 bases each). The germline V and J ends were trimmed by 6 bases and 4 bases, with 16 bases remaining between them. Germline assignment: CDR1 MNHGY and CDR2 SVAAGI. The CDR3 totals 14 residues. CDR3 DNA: TGTGCCAGCAGCTCCGGGGGCAACCTATACGAGCAGTACTTC. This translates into CASSSGGNLYEQYF.

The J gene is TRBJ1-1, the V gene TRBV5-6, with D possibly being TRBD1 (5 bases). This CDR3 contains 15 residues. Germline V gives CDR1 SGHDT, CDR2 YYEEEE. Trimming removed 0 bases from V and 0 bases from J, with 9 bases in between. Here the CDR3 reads CASSLGQLLNTEAFF. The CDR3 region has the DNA TGTGCCAGCAGCTTGGGACAGTTACTGAACACTGAAGCTTTCTTT.

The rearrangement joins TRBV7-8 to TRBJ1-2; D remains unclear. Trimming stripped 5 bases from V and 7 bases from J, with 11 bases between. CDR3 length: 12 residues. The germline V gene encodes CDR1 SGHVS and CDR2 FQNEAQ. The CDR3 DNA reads TGTGCCAGCAGCCCCCGGTCGTTTGGCTACACCTTC. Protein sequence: CASSPRSFGYTF.

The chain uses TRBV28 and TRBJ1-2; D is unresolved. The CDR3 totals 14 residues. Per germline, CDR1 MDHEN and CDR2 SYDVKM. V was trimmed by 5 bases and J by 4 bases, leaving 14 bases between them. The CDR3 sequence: CASSVDSGPYGYTF. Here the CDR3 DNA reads TGTGCCAGCAGTGTTGATAGTGGACCCTATGGCTACACCTTC.

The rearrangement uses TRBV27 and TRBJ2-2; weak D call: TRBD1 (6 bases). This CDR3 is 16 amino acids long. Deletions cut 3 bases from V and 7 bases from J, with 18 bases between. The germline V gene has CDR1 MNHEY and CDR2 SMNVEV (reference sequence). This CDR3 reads CASSFGGRGRGGELFF. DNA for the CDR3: TGTGCCAGCAGTTTCGGTGGCAGGGGTAGAGGCGGGGAGCTGTTTTTT.

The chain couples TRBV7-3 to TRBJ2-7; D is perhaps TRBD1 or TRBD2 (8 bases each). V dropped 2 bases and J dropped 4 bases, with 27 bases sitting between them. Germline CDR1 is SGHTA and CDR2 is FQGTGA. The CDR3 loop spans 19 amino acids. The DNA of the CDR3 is TGTGCCAGCAGCTTAGGGGTCGGGACAGGCACAATAGCGGGATACGAGCAGTACTTC. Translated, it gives CASSLGVGTGTIAGYEQYF.

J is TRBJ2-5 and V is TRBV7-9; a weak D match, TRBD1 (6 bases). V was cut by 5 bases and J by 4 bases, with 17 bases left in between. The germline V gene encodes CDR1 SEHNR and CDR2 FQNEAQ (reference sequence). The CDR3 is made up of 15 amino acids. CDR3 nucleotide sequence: TGTGCCAGCAGCCAAGGGACAACTAGAGGAGAGACCCAGTACTTC. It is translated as CASSQGTTRGETQYF.

This CDR3 reads CAISESRGLAGGSYNEQFF. The CDR3 DNA reads as TGTGCCATCAGTGAGTCGAGAGGTTTAGCGGGAGGGAGTTACAATGAGCAGTTCTTC. The chain is built from TRBV10-3 and TRBJ2-1; TRBD2 agrees at 11 bases. CDR3 length equals 19 residues. Germline loops: CDR1 ENHRY, CDR2 SYGVKD. The V gene end was trimmed by 0 bases and the J gene end by 4 bases; junction bases not matched to a gene: 11.

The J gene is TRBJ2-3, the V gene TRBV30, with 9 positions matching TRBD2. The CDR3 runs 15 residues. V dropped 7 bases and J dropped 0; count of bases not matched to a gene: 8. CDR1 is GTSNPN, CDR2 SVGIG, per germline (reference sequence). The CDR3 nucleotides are TGTGCCTTCGGCGCTAGCGGGATGAGCACAGATACGCAGTATTTT. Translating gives CAFGASGMSTDTQYF.

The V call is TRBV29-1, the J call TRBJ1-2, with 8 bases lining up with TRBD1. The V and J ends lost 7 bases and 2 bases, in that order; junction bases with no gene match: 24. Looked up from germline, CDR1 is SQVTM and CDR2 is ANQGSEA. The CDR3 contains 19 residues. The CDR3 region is CSADVWAGQVTPRNYGYTF. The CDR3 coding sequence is TGCAGCGCTGACGTCTGGGCGGGACAGGTAACCCCCCGGAACTATGGCTACACCTTC.

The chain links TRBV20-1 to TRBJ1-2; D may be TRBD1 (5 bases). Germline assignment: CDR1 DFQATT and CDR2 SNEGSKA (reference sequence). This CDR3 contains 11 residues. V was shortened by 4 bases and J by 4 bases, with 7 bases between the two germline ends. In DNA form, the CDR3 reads TGCAGTGCTACCGGGGCCTATGGCTACACCTTC. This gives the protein CSATGAYGYTF.

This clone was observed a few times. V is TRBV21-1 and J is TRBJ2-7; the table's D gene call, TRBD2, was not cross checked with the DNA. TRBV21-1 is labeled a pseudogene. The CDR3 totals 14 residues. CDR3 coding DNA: TGTGCCAGCAGCAAGGGGGAAGCGGGAGTCGAGCAGTACTTC. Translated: CASSKGEAGVEQYF.

The CDR3 loop is CASSLVRNTEAFF. CDR3 bases: TGTGCCAGCAGCTTAGTAAGGAACACTGAAGCTTTCTTT. The rearrangement joins TRBV11-2 to TRBJ1-1; D unclear. The CDR3 contains 13 residues. In germline, CDR1 is SGHAT, CDR2 FQNNGV. V lost 1 base and J lost 1, with 4 bases in between.

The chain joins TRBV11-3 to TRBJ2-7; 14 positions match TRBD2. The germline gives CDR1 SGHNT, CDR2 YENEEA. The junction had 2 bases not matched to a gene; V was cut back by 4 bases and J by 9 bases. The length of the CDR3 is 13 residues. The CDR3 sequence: CASSSGLAGAQYF. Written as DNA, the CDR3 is TGTGCCAGCAGCTCGGGACTAGCGGGGGCGCAGTACTTC.

The CDR3 loop is CAWSVQGGQPQHF. The CDR3 nucleotides read TGTGCCTGGAGTGTACAGGGAGGTCAGCCCCAGCATTTT. This sequence joins TRBV30 and TRBJ1-5; possibly TRBD1 for D (6 bases). The CDR3 spans 13 residues. Germline CDR1 reads GTSNPN; CDR2 reads SVGIG (reference sequence). The V end lost 0 bases, the J end lost 6 bases, and 9 bases lay between the germline ends. The whole variable domain, filled in from reference TRBV30 and TRBJ1-5, reads SQTIHQWPATLVQPVGSPLSLECTVEGTSNPNLYWYRQAAGRGLQLLFYSVGIGQISSEVPQNLSASRPQDRQFILSSKKLLLSDSGFYLCAWSVQGGQPQHFGDGTRLSIL.

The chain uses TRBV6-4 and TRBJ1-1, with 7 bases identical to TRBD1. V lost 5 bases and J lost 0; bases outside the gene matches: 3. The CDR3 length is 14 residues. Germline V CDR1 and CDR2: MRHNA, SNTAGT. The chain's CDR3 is CASSPGGVNTEAFF. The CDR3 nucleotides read TGTGCCAGCAGTCCAGGGGGAGTGAACACTGAAGCTTTCTTT.

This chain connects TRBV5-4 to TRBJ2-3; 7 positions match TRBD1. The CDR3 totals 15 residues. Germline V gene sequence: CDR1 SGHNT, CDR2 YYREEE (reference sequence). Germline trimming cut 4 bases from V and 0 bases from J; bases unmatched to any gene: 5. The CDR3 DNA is TGTGCCAGCAGCCCATACAGGGGCAGCACAGATACGCAGTATTTT. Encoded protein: CASSPYRGSTDTQYF.

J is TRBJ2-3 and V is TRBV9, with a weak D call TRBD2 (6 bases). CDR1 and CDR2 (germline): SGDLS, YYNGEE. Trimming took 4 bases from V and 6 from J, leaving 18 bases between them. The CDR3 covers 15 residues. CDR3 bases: TGTGCCAGCAGCTTCCGGGAGACTGGTTACGATACGCAGTATTTT. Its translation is CASSFRETGYDTQYF.

The chain's CDR3 is CASSLRTSGRTDTQYF. The CDR3 DNA follows: TGTGCCAGCAGCCTACGGACTAGCGGGAGGACAGATACGCAGTATTTT. V usage is TRBV7-2 and J usage is TRBJ2-3; 14 bases line up with TRBD2. J lost 3 bases, V lost 5 bases, and 4 bases had no gene match. Per germline, CDR1 SGHTA and CDR2 FQGNSA. The CDR3 consists of 16 residues.

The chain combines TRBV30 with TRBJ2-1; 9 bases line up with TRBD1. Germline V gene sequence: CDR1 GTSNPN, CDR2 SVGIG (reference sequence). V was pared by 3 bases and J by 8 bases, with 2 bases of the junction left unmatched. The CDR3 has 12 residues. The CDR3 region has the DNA TGTGCCTGGAGACAGGGGGCTTATGAGCAGTTCTTC. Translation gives CAWRQGAYEQFF.

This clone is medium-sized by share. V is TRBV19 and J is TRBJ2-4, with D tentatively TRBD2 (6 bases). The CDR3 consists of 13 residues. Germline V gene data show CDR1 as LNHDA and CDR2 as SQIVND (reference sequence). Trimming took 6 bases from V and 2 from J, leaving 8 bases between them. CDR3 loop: CASREGPKNIQYF. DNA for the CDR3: TGTGCCAGTAGGGAGGGGCCCAAAAACATTCAGTACTTC.

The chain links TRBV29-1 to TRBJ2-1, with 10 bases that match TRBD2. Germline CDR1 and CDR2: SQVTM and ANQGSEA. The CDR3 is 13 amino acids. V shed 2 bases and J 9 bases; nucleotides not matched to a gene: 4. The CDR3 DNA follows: TGCAGCGTTGAAAGCGGGAGGGCCCCTGAGCAGTTCTTC. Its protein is CSVESGRAPEQFF.

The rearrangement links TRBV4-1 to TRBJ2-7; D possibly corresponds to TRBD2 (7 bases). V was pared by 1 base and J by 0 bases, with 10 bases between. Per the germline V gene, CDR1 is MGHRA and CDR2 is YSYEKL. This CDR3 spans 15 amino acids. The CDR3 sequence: CASSQGGGISYEQYF. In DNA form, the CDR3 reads TGCGCCAGCAGCCAAGGGGGGGGCATCTCCTACGAGCAGTACTTC.

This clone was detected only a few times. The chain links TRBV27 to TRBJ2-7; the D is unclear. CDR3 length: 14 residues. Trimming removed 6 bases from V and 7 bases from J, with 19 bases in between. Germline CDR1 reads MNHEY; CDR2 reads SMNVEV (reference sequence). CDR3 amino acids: CASSLWSKREEQYF. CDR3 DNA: TGTGCCAGCAGCCTATGGTCGAAACGAGAGGAGCAGTACTTC.

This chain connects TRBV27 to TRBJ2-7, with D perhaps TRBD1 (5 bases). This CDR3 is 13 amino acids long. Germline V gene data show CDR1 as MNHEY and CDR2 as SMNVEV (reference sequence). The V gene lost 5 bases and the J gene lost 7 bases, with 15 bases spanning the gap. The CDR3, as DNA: TGTGCCAGCAGTCAAAGAGACAGACGGGAGCAGTACTTC. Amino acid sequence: CASSQRDRREQYF.

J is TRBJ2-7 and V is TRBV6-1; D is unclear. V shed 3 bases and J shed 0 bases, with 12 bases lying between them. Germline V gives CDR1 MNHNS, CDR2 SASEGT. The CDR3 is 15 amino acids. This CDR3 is CASSEYMESSYEQYF. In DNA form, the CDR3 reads TGTGCCAGCAGTGAGTATATGGAAAGCTCCTACGAGCAGTACTTC.

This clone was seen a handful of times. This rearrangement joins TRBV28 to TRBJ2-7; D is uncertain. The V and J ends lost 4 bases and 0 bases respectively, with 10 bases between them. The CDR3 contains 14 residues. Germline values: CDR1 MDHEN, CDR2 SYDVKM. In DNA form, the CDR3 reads TGTGCCAGCAGTTCAACCTGGGGCTCCTACGAGCAGTACTTC. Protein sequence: CASSSTWGSYEQYF.